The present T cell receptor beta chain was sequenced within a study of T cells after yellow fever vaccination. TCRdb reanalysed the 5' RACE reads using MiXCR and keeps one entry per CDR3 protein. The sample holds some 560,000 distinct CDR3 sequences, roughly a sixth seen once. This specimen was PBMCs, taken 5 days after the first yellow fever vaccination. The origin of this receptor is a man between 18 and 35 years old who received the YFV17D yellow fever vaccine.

The CDR3 here is CASSQDKGFYEQYF. CDR3 DNA: TGTGCCAGCAGCCAAGATAAAGGGTTCTACGAGCAGTACTTC. The chain has TRBV3-1 and TRBJ2-7; D remains unclear. This CDR3 has 14 residues. V lost 0 bases, J lost 3 bases, and 9 bases lay in between. Per the germline V gene, CDR1 is LGHDT and CDR2 is YNNKEL (reference sequence).